Each of the 17 T cell receptor beta chains below was sequenced from the same sample in a study of human T cells and chemical hapten exposure. Noted time point: healthy volunteer bleed at 2 weeks. The study extracted total RNA from unfractionated whole blood. TCRdb itself ran the RACE reads through MiXCR, one entry per CDR3 protein. The sample yields over 100,000 distinct CDR3 sequences, approximately 8.3% seen once. Source material: whole blood. The receptor set was obtained from a male donor in good health. Some clones in this sample may be carry-over from other donors' samples.

The chain links TRBV7-9 to TRBJ2-2; no clear D gene. The V end lost 5 bases, the J end lost 1 base, and 8 bases lay between the germline ends. Looked up from germline, CDR1 is SEHNR and CDR2 is FQNEAQ (reference sequence). CDR3 length: 14 residues. CDR3 DNA: TGTGCCAGCAGCCCAACAATGAACACCGGGGAGCTGTTTTTT. This sequence encodes CASSPTMNTGELFF.

This clonotype was seen at least ten times. This chain links TRBV20-1 with TRBJ2-6; a weak D match, TRBD1 (6 bases). The V gene lost 3 bases and the J gene lost 2 bases, with 8 bases spanning the gap. The CDR3 is made up of 14 amino acids. CDR1 is DFQATT, CDR2 SNEGSKA, per germline (reference sequence). In DNA form, the CDR3 reads TGCAGTGCTAGTGCAGGGGCTGGGGCCAACGTCCTGACTTTC. This sequence encodes CSASAGAGANVLTF.

The V and J genes are TRBV5-4 and TRBJ1-4; 7 bases line up with TRBD1. CDR3 length: 12 residues. Germline V lookup: CDR1 SGHNT, CDR2 YYREEE (reference sequence). Trimming removed 4 bases from V and 8 bases from J; junction bases left unmatched: 2. This chain's CDR3 is CASSVDREKLFF. CDR3 DNA sequence: TGTGCCAGCAGCGTGGACAGGGAAAAACTGTTTTTT.

V gene TRBV6-5 combines with J gene TRBJ2-4; 8 bases map to TRBD1. CDR3 length equals 13 residues. CDR1 MNHEY and CDR2 SVGAGI come from the germline V gene. V was pared by 0 bases and J by 13 bases, with 5 bases of the junction left unmatched. CDR3 amino acids: CASSYSQGTGQYF. The CDR3 nucleotides read TGTGCCAGCAGTTACTCCCAGGGGACAGGACAGTACTTC.

V usage is TRBV4-3 and J usage is TRBJ2-7; a possible D gene is TRBD1 (5 bases). Germline CDR1 LGHNA, CDR2 YSLEER. This CDR3 contains 16 residues. The V gene lost 0 bases and the J gene lost 3 bases, with 15 bases spanning the gap. The CDR3 region has the DNA TGCGCCAGCAGCCAAGATACCACAGGAACCTTCTACGAGCAGTACTTC. Amino acids: CASSQDTTGTFYEQYF.

This clonotype was counted only a few times. The DNA of the CDR3 is TGTGCCATCCGCCGGGCCGCCGATAATTCACCCCTCCACTTT. It yields the protein CAIRRAADNSPLHF. The chain recombines TRBV10-3 with TRBJ1-6; D ambiguous. V was trimmed by 8 bases and J by 5 bases, leaving 13 bases between them. The CDR3 consists of 14 residues. CDR1 ENHRY and CDR2 SYGVKD come from the germline V gene.

In its sample, this clonotype was seen a few times. The chain employs TRBV3-1 and TRBJ1-2; TRBD1 matches at 7 bases. This CDR3 has 18 residues. V dropped 3 bases and J dropped 4; count of bases not matched to a gene: 17. CDR1 and CDR2 (germline): LGHDT, YNNKEL (reference sequence). As DNA, the CDR3 is TGTGCCAGCAGCCAGGAAAAATGGGGGACAGATATCGTCTATGGCTACACCTTC. It encodes CASSQEKWGTDIVYGYTF.

This sequence joins TRBV5-6 and TRBJ1-1; D possibly corresponds to TRBD1 (5 bases). V was cut by 1 base and J by 1 base, with 11 bases left in between. Germline CDR1 reads SGHDT; CDR2 reads YYEEEE. This CDR3 region has 15 residues. The CDR3 is CASSLHGATNTEAFF. CDR3 nucleotide sequence: TGTGCCAGCAGCTTGCACGGGGCGACGAACACTGAAGCTTTCTTT.

The chain combines TRBV19 with TRBJ2-5; D might be TRBD2 (5 bases). V shed 6 bases and J shed 2 bases, with 10 bases lying between them. Per the germline V gene, CDR1 is LNHDA and CDR2 is SQIVND (reference sequence). This CDR3 is 13 amino acids long. The CDR3 DNA follows: TGTGCCAGTAGCAGGACTGAACAAGAGACCCAGTACTTC. This sequence encodes CASSRTEQETQYF.

This chain links TRBV6-1 with TRBJ2-7; the match to TRBD1 covers 9 bases. Germline V CDR1 and CDR2: MNHNS, SASEGT. The CDR3 is made up of 15 amino acids. The junction had 3 bases not matched to a gene; V was cut back by 1 base and J by 2 bases. The DNA for the CDR3 is TGTGCCAGCAGTGAAGACAGGGGGCCAACCTACGAGCAGTACTTC. Amino acid sequence: CASSEDRGPTYEQYF.

This clonotype was seen at least ten times. This rearrangement joins TRBV20-1 to TRBJ1-5; D perhaps matches TRBD1 (5 bases). The V end lost 1 base, the J end lost 13 bases, and 14 bases lay between the germline ends. The germline V gene has CDR1 DFQATT and CDR2 SNEGSKA (reference sequence). CDR3 length equals 12 residues. The CDR3 bases are TGCAGTGCTAGAGCCCTCTCCGGGACGCAGCATTTT. Translating it yields CSARALSGTQHF.

The chain couples TRBV19 to TRBJ2-7; D tentatively fits TRBD1 or TRBD2 (5 bases each). Trimming removed 7 bases at V and 0 bases at J, with 13 bases between. The CDR3 consists of 14 residues. From germline, CDR1 is LNHDA and CDR2 SQIVND (reference sequence). The CDR3 protein is CASKASGSSYEQYF. The CDR3 DNA follows: TGTGCCAGTAAAGCTTCAGGGAGCTCCTACGAGCAGTACTTC.

This clonotype was picked up many times. The chain is built from TRBV2 and TRBJ1-2; D unclear. CDR1 is SNHLY, CDR2 FYNNEI, per germline. V lost 6 bases, J lost 3 bases, and 8 bases lay in between. The CDR3 spans 12 residues. The CDR3 spells CASRRQHYGYTF. The CDR3, as DNA: TGTGCCAGCAGGAGACAACACTATGGCTACACCTTC.

Worth noting for this clonotype: At one boundary the junction diverges from the germline segment, which might be a read error. The chain is built from TRBV2 and TRBJ2-1, with 8 bases that match TRBD1. Germline CDR1 SNHLY, CDR2 FYNNEI. This CDR3 has 15 amino acids. CDR3 in amino acids: CASREDRGRYNEQFF. CDR3 DNA sequence: TGTGCCAGCAGAGAAGACAGGGGCAGGTACAATGAGCAGTTCTTC. The full variable domain, with the rest looked up from reference TRBV2 and TRBJ2-1, is EPEVTQTPSHQVTQMGQEVILRCVPISNHLYFYWYRQILGQKVEFLVSFYNNEISEKSEIFDDQFSVERPDGSNFTLKIRSTKLEDSAMYFCASREDRGRYNEQFFGPGTRLTVL.

This clonotype was seen more than once but under ten times. The V and J genes are TRBV29-1 and TRBJ2-3; D may match TRBD1 or TRBD2 (5 bases each). This CDR3 region has 11 residues. V shed 3 bases and J shed 9 bases, with 10 bases lying between them. Germline values: CDR1 SQVTM, CDR2 ANQGSEA. CDR3 bases: TGCAGCGTTGACAGGGAGAAAACGCAGTATTTT. Translation gives CSVDREKTQYF.

This clonotype was picked up a small number of times. The V gene is TRBV4-2, the J gene TRBJ1-1; tentatively, D is TRBD1 (6 bases). The CDR3 loop spans 13 amino acids. Germline CDR1 and CDR2: LGHNA and YNFKEQ. Trimming stripped 2 bases from V and 11 bases from J, with 15 bases between. The CDR3 DNA is TGTGCCAGCAGCCAAACAGGGTTTCTGGATGCTTTCTTT. Translating gives CASSQTGFLDAFF.

At least ten counts were recorded for this clonotype. The CDR3 reads CASSQSGGGHNEQFF. The DNA of the CDR3 is TGTGCCAGCAGCCAGAGCGGGGGGGGCCACAATGAGCAGTTCTTC. This chain connects TRBV13 to TRBJ2-1; 10 bases map to TRBD2. After removal of 5 bases from V and 5 bases from J, the junction contained 6 bases not matched to a gene. Germline V gene lookup returns CDR1 PRHDT and CDR2 FYEKMQ (reference sequence). This CDR3 region has 15 residues.